Listed here are 5 T cell receptor beta chains from one sample, sequenced in a study of beta chain features in type 1 diabetes. Expressed TCRB transcripts were sequenced, since all the RNA that had been isolated was reverse transcribed. Method: immunoSEQ multiplex PCR; TCRdb's copy keeps in-frame clones and lacks some. The sample carries roughly 500,000 clones, around 30% recorded once. Sequencing was performed on naive CD4+ T cells from blood. The origin of the receptors is a man aged 18 to 35 in good health.

This chain connects TRBV5-1 to TRBJ2-2; the D is unclear. V was cut by 2 bases and J by 2 bases, with 10 bases left in between. CDR3 length: 15 amino acids. Germline loops: CDR1 SGHRS, CDR2 YFSETQ. The CDR3 reads CASSFGSSNTGELFF. In DNA, the CDR3 is TGCGCCAGCAGCTTTGGCAGCTCTAACACCGGGGAGCTGTTTTTT.

This clone appeared once. The chain joins TRBV5-1 to TRBJ2-7; D may be TRBD2 (5 bases). Germline CDR1 is SGHRS and CDR2 is YFSETQ. The CDR3 is 14 amino acids. Trimming stripped 0 bases from V and 3 bases from J, with 10 bases between. The CDR3 sequence is CASSLVSGGYEQYF. In DNA, the CDR3 is TGCGCCAGCAGCTTGGTGTCAGGAGGCTACGAGCAGTACTTC.

This clone has a handful of counts. The chain has TRBV30 and TRBJ2-5; TRBD1 agrees at 10 bases. This CDR3 has 15 residues. From germline, CDR1 is GTSNPN and CDR2 SVGIG (reference sequence). J was trimmed by 1 base and V by 4 bases; bases with no gene match: 6. CDR3 region: CAWTKGQGVQETQYF. The CDR3, as DNA: TGTGCCTGGACCAAAGGACAGGGGGTCCAAGAGACCCAGTACTTC. The full variable domain, rest sourced from reference TRBV30 and TRBJ2-5, is SQTIHQWPATLVQPVGSPLSLECTVEGTSNPNLYWYRQAAGRGLQLLFYSVGIGQISSEVPQNLSASRPQDRQFILSSKKLLLSDSGFYLCAWTKGQGVQETQYFGPGTRLLVL.

Here the CDR3 reads CASSYADTQYF. The DNA of the CDR3 is TGCGCCAGCAGCTATGCGGATACGCAGTATTTT. The chain combines TRBV5-1 with TRBJ2-3, with D uncertain. The germline V gene has CDR1 SGHRS and CDR2 YFSETQ. CDR3 length: 11 residues. V gave up 3 bases and J gave up 6 bases, with 5 bases separating them. The full variable domain, with the rest looked up from reference TRBV5-1 and TRBJ2-3, is KAGVTQTPRYLIKTRGQQVTLSCSPISGHRSVSWYQQTPGQGLQFLFEYFSETQRNKGNFPGRFSGRQFSNSRSEMNVSTLELGDSALYLCASSYADTQYFGPGTRLTVL.

This sequence joins TRBV30 and TRBJ1-1; D call uncertain. The CDR3 has 16 residues. The germline gives CDR1 GTSNPN, CDR2 SVGIG (reference sequence). Trimming left V 2 bases short and J 0 bases short, with 16 bases between. The CDR3 region is CAWSPRTVSLNTEAFF. The DNA for the CDR3 is TGTGCCTGGAGTCCCCGGACTGTCAGCCTGAACACTGAAGCTTTCTTT.